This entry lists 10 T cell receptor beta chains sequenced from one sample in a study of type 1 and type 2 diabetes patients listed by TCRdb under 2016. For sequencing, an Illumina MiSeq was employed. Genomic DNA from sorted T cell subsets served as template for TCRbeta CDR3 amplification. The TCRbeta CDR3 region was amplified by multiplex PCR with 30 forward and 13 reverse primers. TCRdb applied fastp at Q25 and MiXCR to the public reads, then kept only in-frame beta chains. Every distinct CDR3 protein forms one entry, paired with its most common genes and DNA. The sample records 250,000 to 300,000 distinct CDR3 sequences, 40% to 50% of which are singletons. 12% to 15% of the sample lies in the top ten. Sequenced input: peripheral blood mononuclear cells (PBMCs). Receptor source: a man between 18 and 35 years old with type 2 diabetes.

The CDR3 region has the DNA TGCGCCAGCAGCCAGAATAACTATGGCTACACCTTC. It codes for CASSQNNYGYTF. The J gene is TRBJ1-2, the V gene TRBV5-1; D is undetermined. Germline CDR1 and CDR2: SGHRS and YFSETQ. The CDR3 is made up of 12 amino acids. Trimming left V 4 bases short and J 1 base short, with 5 bases between.

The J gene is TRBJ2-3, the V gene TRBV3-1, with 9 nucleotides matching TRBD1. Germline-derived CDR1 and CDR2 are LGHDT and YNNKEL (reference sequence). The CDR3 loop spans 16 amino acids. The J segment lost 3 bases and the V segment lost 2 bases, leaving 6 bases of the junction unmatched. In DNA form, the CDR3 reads TGTGCCAGCAGCCAACTCGGACAGGGGTATACAGATACGCAGTATTTT. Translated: CASSQLGQGYTDTQYF.

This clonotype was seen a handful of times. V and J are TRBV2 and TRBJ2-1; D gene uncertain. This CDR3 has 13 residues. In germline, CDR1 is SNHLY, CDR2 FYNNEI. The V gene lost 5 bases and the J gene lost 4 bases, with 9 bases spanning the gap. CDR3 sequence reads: CASSWPGYNEQFF. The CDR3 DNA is TGTGCCAGCAGTTGGCCAGGATACAATGAGCAGTTCTTC.

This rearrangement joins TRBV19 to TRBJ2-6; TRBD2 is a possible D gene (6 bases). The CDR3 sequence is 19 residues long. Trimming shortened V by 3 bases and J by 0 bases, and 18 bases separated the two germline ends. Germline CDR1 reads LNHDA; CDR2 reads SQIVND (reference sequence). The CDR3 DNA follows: TGTGCCAGTAGTATTCGAAGGGACTCCCCCCACTCTGGGGCCAACGTCCTGACTTTC. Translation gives CASSIRRDSPHSGANVLTF.

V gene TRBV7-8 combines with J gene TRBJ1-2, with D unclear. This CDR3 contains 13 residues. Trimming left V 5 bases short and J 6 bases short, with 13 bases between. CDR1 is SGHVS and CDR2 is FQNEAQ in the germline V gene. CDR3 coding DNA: TGTGCCAGCAGCCCCGCGGGAATCGATGGCTACACCTTC. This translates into CASSPAGIDGYTF.

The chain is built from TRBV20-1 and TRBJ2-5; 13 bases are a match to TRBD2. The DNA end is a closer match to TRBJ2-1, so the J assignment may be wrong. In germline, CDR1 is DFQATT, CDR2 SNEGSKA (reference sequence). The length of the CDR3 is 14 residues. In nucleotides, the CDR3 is TGCAGTGCTATAGGGACTAGCGGGATAGATGAGCAGTTCTTC. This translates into CSAIGTSGIDEQFF.

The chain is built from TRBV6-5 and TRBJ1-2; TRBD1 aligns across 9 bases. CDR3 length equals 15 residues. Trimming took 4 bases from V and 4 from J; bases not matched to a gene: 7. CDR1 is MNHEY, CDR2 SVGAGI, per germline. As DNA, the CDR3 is TGTGCCAGCAGTTTCCCCGAGGGACAGGGCTATGGCTACACCTTC. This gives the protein CASSFPEGQGYGYTF.

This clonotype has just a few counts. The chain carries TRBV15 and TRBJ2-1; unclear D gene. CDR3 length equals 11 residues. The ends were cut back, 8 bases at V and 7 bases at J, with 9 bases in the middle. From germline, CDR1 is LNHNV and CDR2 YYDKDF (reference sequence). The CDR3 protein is CATGRMNEQFF. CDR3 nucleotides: TGTGCCACCGGGCGGATGAATGAGCAGTTCTTC.

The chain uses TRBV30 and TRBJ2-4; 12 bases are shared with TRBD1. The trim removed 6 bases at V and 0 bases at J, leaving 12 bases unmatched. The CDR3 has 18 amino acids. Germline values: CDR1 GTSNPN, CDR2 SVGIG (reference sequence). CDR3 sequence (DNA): TGTGCCTGTAATGCCCCGGGACAGGGGGCCTTAGCCAAAAACATTCAGTACTTC. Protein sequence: CACNAPGQGALAKNIQYF.

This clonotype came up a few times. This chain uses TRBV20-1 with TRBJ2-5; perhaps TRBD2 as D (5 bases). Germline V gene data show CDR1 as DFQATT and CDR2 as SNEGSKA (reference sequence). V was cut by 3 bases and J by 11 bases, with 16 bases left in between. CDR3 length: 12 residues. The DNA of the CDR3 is TGCAGTGCTAGTCTCAGGAGGCAAGAGCAGTACTTC. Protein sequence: CSASLRRQEQYF.